What follows are 29 T cell receptor beta chains derived from one specimen sequenced in a study of shared clonotypes between healthy human individuals. The repertoire was sequenced with immunoSEQ multiplex PCR; TCRdb's copy has only in-frame clones and lacks some. This table holds some 900,000 clones, 76% found once. Sequencing input: memory CD4+ T cells sorted from blood. Subset noted: CD45RA-negative fraction. These receptors came from a man aged 18 to 29 in good health.

The genes are TRBV21-1 and TRBJ2-1; TRBD2 is taken as the D call from the table, unchecked against the DNA. TRBV21-1 is labeled a pseudogene. This CDR3 spans 15 amino acids. CDR3 sequence reads: CASTTLERGDNEQFF. CDR3 coding DNA: TGTGCCAGCACCACGTTGGAGCGGGGAGATAATGAGCAGTTCTTC.

This clone was recorded at least ten times. This chain joins TRBV7-2 and TRBJ2-1; possibly TRBD1 for D (7 bases). Germline loops: CDR1 SGHTA, CDR2 FQGNSA. The length of the CDR3 is 16 residues. V lost 6 bases, J lost 1 base, and 16 bases lay in between. The CDR3 DNA reads TGTGCCAGCAGGTACTCGGGGGACAGTTCCTACAATGAGCAGTTCTTC. It translates to CASRYSGDSSYNEQFF. The entire variable domain, with the rest obtained from reference TRBV7-2 and TRBJ2-1, is as follows: GAGVSQSPSNKVTEKGKDVELRCDPISGHTALYWYRQSLGQGLEFLIYFQGNSAPDKSGLPSDRFSAERTGGSVSTLTIQRTQQEDSAVYLCASRYSGDSSYNEQFFGPGTRLTVL.

V usage is TRBV7-2 and J usage is TRBJ2-2; D remains unclear. The V and J ends lost 1 base and 2 bases respectively, with 8 bases between them. CDR3 length equals 15 residues. The V gene's germline CDR1 is SGHTA and CDR2 FQGNSA. The CDR3 reads CASSLVLLNTGELFF. The CDR3 DNA sequence: TGTGCCAGCAGCTTAGTTTTACTAAACACCGGGGAGCTGTTTTTT.

V gene TRBV7-2 combines with J gene TRBJ1-1; TRBD1 agrees at 10 bases. The V segment lost 4 bases and the J segment 4 bases; nucleotides outside the gene matches: 0. The CDR3 spans 13 residues. Germline V gene sequence: CDR1 SGHTA, CDR2 FQGNSA. CDR3 DNA sequence: TGTGCCAGCAGCTGGACAGGGGGCACTGAAGCTTTCTTT. Protein product: CASSWTGGTEAFF. Based on the CDR3 plus reference TRBV7-2 and TRBJ1-1, the full variable domain is GAGVSQSPSNKVTEKGKDVELRCDPISGHTALYWYRQSLGQGLEFLIYFQGNSAPDKSGLPSDRFSAERTGGSVSTLTIQRTQQEDSAVYLCASSWTGGTEAFFGQGTRLTVV.

About this clone itself: Other DNA sequences in this sample translate to the same CDR3. The V gene is TRBV7-2, the J gene TRBJ1-5, with D uncertain. The V end was cut by 1 base, the J end by 7 bases, with 5 bases between. Germline V gene lookup returns CDR1 SGHTA and CDR2 FQGNSA. The CDR3 has 12 amino acids. CDR3 coding DNA: TGTGCCAGCAGCTTAGTTGGACAGCCCCAGCATTTT. Amino acids: CASSLVGQPQHF.

This chain uses TRBV10-3 with TRBJ2-3; 9 bases fit TRBD1. Per germline, CDR1 ENHRY and CDR2 SYGVKD. The ends lost 10 bases at V and 3 bases at J; junction bases unmatched: 8. The CDR3 is made up of 14 amino acids. The CDR3 nucleotides read TGTGCCAGCAGACAGGGGGAGAAAACAGATACGCAGTATTTT. The encoded protein is CASRQGEKTDTQYF.

CDR3 bases: TGTGCCAGCAGCTTTCAGGGGGAGATTTCACCCCTCCACTTT. It encodes CASSFQGEISPLHF. The chain combines TRBV7-9 with TRBJ1-6; 7 bases fit TRBD1. With 3 bases clipped from V and 9 bases from J, the junction kept 5 bases outside the gene matches. There are 14 residues in the CDR3. Germline CDR1 reads SEHNR; CDR2 reads FQNEAQ (reference sequence).

The chain employs TRBV30 and TRBJ2-2; no clear D gene. Trimming pared 3 bases from V and 3 bases from J, leaving 11 bases between. Germline values: CDR1 GTSNPN, CDR2 SVGIG (reference sequence). The CDR3 is 14 residues long. Written as DNA, the CDR3 is TGTGCCTGGAGCGCCGGGTCCCACACCGGGGAGCTGTTTTTT. This translates into CAWSAGSHTGELFF. The full variable domain, with the rest looked up from reference TRBV30 and TRBJ2-2, is SQTIHQWPATLVQPVGSPLSLECTVEGTSNPNLYWYRQAAGRGLQLLFYSVGIGQISSEVPQNLSASRPQDRQFILSSKKLLLSDSGFYLCAWSAGSHTGELFFGEGSRLTVL.

This clone showed up just a few times. This sequence joins TRBV10-3 and TRBJ1-2; perhaps TRBD1 as D (6 bases). Trimming stripped 3 bases from V and 6 bases from J, with 14 bases between. Germline V lookup: CDR1 ENHRY, CDR2 SYGVKD. The CDR3 has 14 amino acids. Here the CDR3 reads CAISDPQGVDGYTF. CDR3 coding DNA: TGTGCCATCAGTGACCCACAGGGAGTTGATGGCTACACCTTC.

This chain uses TRBV4-1 with TRBJ1-2; D unclear. Trimming shortened V by 4 bases and J by 2 bases, and 14 bases separated the two germline ends. The CDR3 loop spans 15 amino acids. Germline V gene sequence: CDR1 MGHRA, CDR2 YSYEKL. The CDR3 nucleotides read TGCGCCAGCAGCCCAGGACTCCCGCTAAACTATGGCTACACCTTC. It specifies CASSPGLPLNYGYTF.

CDR3 protein: CAGSTGTKGAGELFF. CDR3 in DNA: TGCGCCGGATCTACCGGGACCAAGGGGGCCGGGGAGCTGTTTTTT. V gene TRBV4-3 combines with J gene TRBJ2-2; D is possibly TRBD1 (6 bases). V lost 11 bases to trimming and J lost 6 bases, with 22 bases between them. The CDR3 totals 15 residues. Germline V CDR1 and CDR2: LGHNA, YSLEER.

The chain joins TRBV30 to TRBJ1-6; the D is unclear. Germline CDR1 and CDR2: GTSNPN and SVGIG (reference sequence). V lost 1 base, J lost 6 bases, and 4 bases lay in between. This CDR3 has 12 residues. CDR3 amino acids: CAWSDTNSPLHF. CDR3 DNA sequence: TGTGCCTGGAGTGATACTAATTCACCCCTCCACTTT.

The chain is built from TRBV28 and TRBJ1-2, with 9 bases fitting TRBD1. The V gene end was trimmed by 4 bases and the J gene end by 3 bases; junction bases not matched to a gene: 6. CDR1 MDHEN and CDR2 SYDVKM come from the germline V gene. There are 15 residues in the CDR3. The CDR3 protein is CASSSTGGADYGYTF. As DNA, the CDR3 is TGTGCCAGCAGTTCCACAGGGGGCGCGGACTATGGCTACACCTTC.

The rearrangement joins TRBV9 to TRBJ2-1; D gene uncertain. There are 11 residues in the CDR3. V was pared by 4 bases and J by 10 bases, with 9 bases between. CDR1 and CDR2 (germline): SGDLS, YYNGEE. CDR3 DNA: TGTGCCAGCAGCACTCCCCGGGAGCAGTTCTTC. Translated, it gives CASSTPREQFF.

A single count supports this clone. The chain couples TRBV10-3 to TRBJ2-6, with 14 positions matching TRBD2. Losses at the gene ends were 6 bases for V and 0 bases for J; bases not matched to a gene: 1. The CDR3 extends over 17 amino acids. Germline V CDR1 and CDR2: ENHRY, SYGVKD. The CDR3: CAIRGTSGSSGANVLTF. The CDR3 region has the DNA TGTGCCATCAGGGGGACTAGCGGGAGCTCTGGGGCCAACGTCCTGACTTTC.

V and J are TRBV5-4 and TRBJ2-7, with 14 bases lining up with TRBD2. The CDR3 is 17 amino acids. V shed 3 bases and J 2 bases; nucleotides not matched to a gene: 7. Germline V gene data show CDR1 as SGHNT and CDR2 as YYREEE (reference sequence). The CDR3 DNA sequence: TGTGCCAGCAGCTCAGGGACTAGCGGGGGCCTTACCTACGAGCAGTACTTC. As protein: CASSSGTSGGLTYEQYF.

This clone was seen more than once but under ten times. The chain joins TRBV4-3 to TRBJ1-2; perhaps TRBD1 as D (5 bases). The CDR3 is made up of 14 amino acids. Per the germline V gene, CDR1 is LGHNA and CDR2 is YSLEER. V was clipped by 0 bases and J by 8 bases, with 13 bases between them. The CDR3 nucleotides are TGCGCCAGCAGCCAAGACCCCAGGGCTGGAGGCTACACCTTC. Translation gives CASSQDPRAGGYTF.

This chain connects TRBV2 to TRBJ1-4, with D possibly TRBD1 on 6 matching bases. Germline values: CDR1 SNHLY, CDR2 FYNNEI. Trimming cost V 6 bases and J 8 bases, with 16 bases left between them. The CDR3 length is 14 residues. CDR3 protein: CASRRDTLVEKLFF. CDR3 nucleotide sequence: TGTGCCAGCAGGAGGGACACGCTCGTGGAAAAACTGTTTTTT.

The chain joins TRBV18 to TRBJ2-3; 7 positions agree with TRBD2. The J segment lost 4 bases and the V segment lost 3 bases, leaving 7 bases of the junction unmatched. This CDR3 contains 15 residues. Germline assignment: CDR1 KGHSH and CDR2 LQKENI. Here the CDR3 reads CASSPSMGGSDTQYF. For the CDR3, the DNA is TGTGCCAGCTCACCCTCAATGGGGGGGTCAGATACGCAGTATTTT.

The chain recombines TRBV6-7 with TRBJ2-7; D could derive from TRBD1 or TRBD2 (6 bases each). TRBV6-7 is an open reading frame, and its role is uncertain. Trimming removed 10 bases from V and 2 bases from J, with 18 bases in between. The CDR3 loop spans 14 amino acids. The CDR3 loop is CAICAGHLTYEQYF. As DNA, the CDR3 is TGTGCCATATGTGCGGGACACTTAACCTACGAGCAGTACTTC.

The chain uses TRBV11-2 and TRBJ2-3, with 8 bases fitting TRBD2. Germline CDR1 reads SGHAT; CDR2 reads FQNNGV. This CDR3 spans 14 amino acids. The junction had 5 bases not matched to a gene; V was cut back by 7 bases and J by 2 bases. CDR3 region: CASKTSGLTDTQYF. The CDR3 DNA follows: TGTGCCAGCAAAACTAGCGGCCTCACAGATACGCAGTATTTT.

This clone was observed a few times. This rearrangement joins TRBV30 to TRBJ1-6; unclear D gene. The CDR3 consists of 14 residues. Germline CDR1 reads GTSNPN; CDR2 reads SVGIG (reference sequence). The germline V and J ends were trimmed by 7 bases and 9 bases, with 19 bases remaining between them. CDR3 amino acids: CALNLLQTSSPLHF. The CDR3 bases are TGTGCCTTGAACCTATTACAGACTTCTTCACCCCTCCACTTT.

This chain connects TRBV30 to TRBJ1-3; D might be TRBD1 (5 bases). Germline V CDR1 and CDR2: GTSNPN, SVGIG (reference sequence). CDR3 length equals 16 residues. V was cut by 0 bases and J by 4 bases, with 16 bases left in between. The CDR3 here is CAWSVGAHGSGNTIYF. The CDR3 region has the DNA TGTGCCTGGAGTGTCGGGGCCCACGGGTCCGGAAACACCATATATTTT.

The CDR3 DNA is TGTGCCAGCAGCTTTCAGGGGACGGGGAAACTGTTTTTT. This gives the protein CASSFQGTGKLFF. This sequence joins TRBV5-4 and TRBJ1-4, with D possibly being TRBD1 (6 bases). The CDR3 totals 13 residues. Germline assignment: CDR1 SGHNT and CDR2 YYREEE (reference sequence). Trimming shortened V by 2 bases and J by 11 bases, and 13 bases separated the two germline ends.

J is TRBJ2-3 and V is TRBV5-4, with D tentatively TRBD1 (6 bases). The length of the CDR3 is 16 residues. Germline-derived CDR1 and CDR2 are SGHNT and YYREEE (reference sequence). The V end was cut by 4 bases, the J end by 0 bases, with 15 bases between. The CDR3, as DNA: TGTGCCAGCAGCCCCGGACAGAAAACTAGCACAGATACGCAGTATTTT. Encoded protein: CASSPGQKTSTDTQYF. Full variable domain (remainder filled in from reference TRBV5-4 and TRBJ2-3): ETGVTQSPTHLIKTRGQQVTLRCSSQSGHNTVSWYQQALGQGPQFIFQYYREEENGRGNFPPRFSGLQFPNYSSELNVNALELDDSALYLCASSPGQKTSTDTQYFGPGTRLTVL.

The chain uses TRBV10-1 and TRBJ2-3; TRBD2 agrees at 8 bases. The CDR3 runs to 12 residues. Germline CDR1 and CDR2: WNHNN and SYGVQD (reference sequence). The junction had 6 bases not matched to a gene; V was cut back by 10 bases and J by 6 bases. CDR3 protein: CATLAGMDTQYF. The CDR3 DNA sequence: TGCGCCACCCTAGCGGGCATGGATACGCAGTATTTT.

This chain joins TRBV11-3 and TRBJ2-3; 8 bases are shared with TRBD2. Germline CDR1 SGHNT, CDR2 YENEEA. J lost 6 bases, V lost 4 bases, and 3 bases had no gene match. This CDR3 region has 13 residues. This CDR3 is CASSSWTSDTQYF. CDR3 DNA sequence: TGTGCCAGCAGCTCCTGGACTAGCGATACGCAGTATTTT.

In this sample, this clone turned up a few times. The gene calls are TRBV2 and TRBJ2-3; TRBD1 matches at 11 bases. J lost 8 bases, V lost 4 bases, and 8 bases had no gene match. This CDR3 spans 15 amino acids. Germline V CDR1 and CDR2: SNHLY, FYNNEI. This CDR3 reads CASSVEDRGPATQYF. CDR3 sequence (DNA): TGTGCCAGCAGTGTCGAGGACAGGGGGCCCGCTACGCAGTATTTT.

Concerning this clone: A single base separates this from a much larger clone, so it may be a read error. CDR3 in DNA: TGTGCCAGCAGCCCACTGGCGGGACGGACCTGCAATGAGCAGTTCTTC. It yields the protein CASSPLAGRTCNEQFF. This chain links TRBV7-8 with TRBJ2-1; tentative D call: TRBD2 (6 bases). Germline CDR1 reads SGHVS; CDR2 reads FQNEAQ. V was pared by 5 bases and J by 6 bases, with 20 bases between. The CDR3 runs 16 residues. The full variable domain, its missing parts supplied by reference TRBV7-8 and TRBJ2-1, is GAGVSQSPRYKVAKRGQDVALRCDPISGHVSLFWYQQALGQGPEFLTYFQNEAQLDKSGLPSDRFFAERPEGSVSTLKIQRTQQEDSAVYLCASSPLAGRTCNEQFFGPGTRLTVL.